The 26 T cell receptor beta chains listed next were all sequenced from one sample in a study of OX40 agonist ivuxolimab in advanced cancers. TCRdb's table, derived via immunoSEQ multiplex PCR, lists solely in-frame clones and lacks some. The repertoire holds approximately 87,000 clones, with 92% as singletons. This material consisted of CD4+ or CD8+ T cells sorted from blood, taken in a trial of the OX40 agonist ivuxolimab. These receptors were collected from an adult with an advanced solid tumor such as melanoma, head and neck, liver or kidney cancer.

This clone was counted between two and nine times. This sequence joins TRBV5-1 and TRBJ1-5; no definite D call. The CDR3 length is 14 residues. Trimming cost V 2 bases and J 0 bases, with 6 bases left between them. Germline-derived CDR1 and CDR2 are SGHRS and YFSETQ. The CDR3 DNA reads TGCGCCAGCAGCTTCGACGGTAGCAATCAGCCCCAGCATTTT. Protein: CASSFDGSNQPQHF.

The V and J genes are TRBV4-1 and TRBJ1-1; D may be TRBD1 (5 bases). Germline V lookup: CDR1 MGHRA, CDR2 YSYEKL. This CDR3 spans 15 amino acids. V lost 4 bases, J lost 4 bases, and 16 bases lay in between. The CDR3 protein is CASSPVRGGGTEAFF. In nucleotides, the CDR3 is TGCGCCAGCAGCCCCGTTCGGGGGGGAGGCACTGAAGCTTTCTTT.

This clone was seen more than once but under ten times. The chain employs TRBV7-3 and TRBJ1-1, with 10 bases lining up with TRBD1. There are 17 residues in the CDR3. The germline CDR1 and CDR2 sequences are SGHTA and FQGTGA. V was pared by 5 bases and J by 2 bases, with 11 bases of the junction left unmatched. The CDR3 region is CASSPVPGQGRNTEAFF. The CDR3 nucleotides are TGTGCCAGCAGCCCCGTCCCGGGACAGGGGCGAAACACTGAAGCTTTCTTT. Full variable domain (outside the CDR3, taken from reference TRBV7-3 and TRBJ1-1): GAGVSQTPSNKVTEKGKYVELRCDPISGHTALYWYRQSLGQGPEFLIYFQGTGAADDSGLPNDRFFAVRPEGSVSTLKIQRTERGDSAVYLCASSPVPGQGRNTEAFFGQGTRLTVV.

J is TRBJ1-2 and V is TRBV9; 9 nucleotides line up with TRBD1. This CDR3 region has 16 residues. The V and J ends lost 0 bases and 5 bases, in that order; junction bases with no gene match: 8. Germline lookup yields CDR1 SGDLS and CDR2 YYNGEE. CDR3 protein: CASSVARDRGNYGYTF. CDR3 nucleotide sequence: TGTGCCAGCAGCGTAGCTCGAGACAGGGGGAATTATGGCTACACCTTC.

This clone was recorded once. The rearrangement uses TRBV19 and TRBJ2-7; D not certain. The CDR3 is 13 residues long. The germline V and J ends were trimmed by 1 base and 1 base, with 5 bases remaining between them. Germline loops: CDR1 LNHDA, CDR2 SQIVND (reference sequence). CDR3 coding DNA: TGTGCCAGTAGTATAGGGCTTTCCTACGAGCAGTACTTC. Translated, it gives CASSIGLSYEQYF.

This clone occurred once. This sequence joins TRBV29-1 and TRBJ1-2, with a weak D call TRBD1 (5 bases). Germline V CDR1 and CDR2: SQVTM, ANQGSEA. V was pared by 6 bases and J by 0 bases, with 11 bases between. The CDR3 is 13 amino acids. The CDR3 protein is CSVGGTTNYGYTF. Here the CDR3 DNA reads TGCAGCGTAGGAGGGACTACTAACTATGGCTACACCTTC.

This chain connects TRBV7-9 to TRBJ2-1; unclear D gene. CDR1 is SEHNR, CDR2 FQNEAQ, per germline (reference sequence). The CDR3 runs to 12 residues. Trimming stripped 4 bases from V and 10 bases from J, with 11 bases between. The CDR3 spells CASSSEPLEQFF. As DNA, the CDR3 is TGTGCCAGCAGCTCGGAACCCTTGGAGCAGTTCTTC. Full variable domain (rest looked up from reference TRBV7-9 and TRBJ2-1): DTGVSQNPRHKITKRGQNVTFRCDPISEHNRLYWYRQTLGQGPEFLTYFQNEAQLEKSRLLSDRFSAERPKGSFSTLEIQRTEQGDSAMYLCASSSEPLEQFFGPGTRLTVL.

CDR3 sequence reads: CASSLRTGGNYGYTF. The DNA for the CDR3 is TGCGCCAGCAGCCTCCGGACAGGGGGCAACTATGGCTACACCTTC. V gene TRBV4-1 combines with J gene TRBJ1-2; TRBD1 matches 11 bases. J lost 2 bases, V lost 4 bases, and 3 bases had no gene match. In germline, CDR1 is MGHRA, CDR2 YSYEKL. This CDR3 is 15 amino acids long.

Only a few counts were recorded for this clone. The chain carries TRBV20-1 and TRBJ1-5; D is unresolved. V lost 3 bases to trimming and J lost 6 bases, with 6 bases between them. This CDR3 contains 11 residues. The V gene's germline CDR1 is DFQATT and CDR2 SNEGSKA (reference sequence). The CDR3 bases are TGCAGTGCTAGGTACACTCAGCCCCAGCATTTT. As protein: CSARYTQPQHF.

The V gene is TRBV28, the J gene TRBJ2-7; 9 bases match TRBD2. The CDR3 is made up of 16 amino acids. CDR1 is MDHEN, CDR2 SYDVKM, per germline. The J segment lost 0 bases and the V segment lost 5 bases, leaving 8 bases of the junction unmatched. CDR3 in DNA: TGTGCCAGCAGTCTCCCGACTAGCGGTCGCTCCTACGAGCAGTACTTC. Encoded protein: CASSLPTSGRSYEQYF.

This sequence joins TRBV28 and TRBJ1-4; D gene unclear. Germline V lookup: CDR1 MDHEN, CDR2 SYDVKM. The CDR3 runs 17 residues. Trimming took 1 base from V and 0 from J, leaving 12 bases between them. This CDR3 reads CASSLFLFTATNEKLFF. In nucleotides, the CDR3 is TGTGCCAGCAGTTTATTCCTCTTCACCGCAACTAATGAAAAACTGTTTTTT.

The chain has TRBV4-3 and TRBJ2-1, with D uncertain. V lost 1 base and J lost 12, with 4 bases in between. Germline values: CDR1 LGHNA, CDR2 YSLEER. CDR3 length equals 10 residues. DNA of the CDR3: TGCGCCAGCAGCCAAGGCCTGCAGTTCTTC. It specifies CASSQGLQFF.

V is TRBV2 and J is TRBJ2-2; TRBD2 might be the D (5 bases). V was cut by 4 bases and J by 11 bases, with 14 bases left in between. The CDR3 loop spans 13 amino acids. Germline CDR1 is SNHLY and CDR2 is FYNNEI. CDR3 sequence reads: CASSVSWSGELFF. The DNA for the CDR3 is TGTGCCAGCAGTGTATCGTGGAGCGGAGAGCTGTTTTTT.

This clone came up a few times. V is TRBV27 and J is TRBJ2-5, with D perhaps matching TRBD1 (5 bases). Germline values: CDR1 MNHEY, CDR2 SMNVEV (reference sequence). Trimming took 7 bases from V and 4 from J, leaving 16 bases between them. This CDR3 contains 14 residues. CDR3 sequence reads: CASTPYQGVETQYF. The DNA for the CDR3 is TGTGCCAGCACCCCCTACCAGGGCGTAGAGACCCAGTACTTC.

This clone was found once. This rearrangement joins TRBV29-1 to TRBJ2-7; D may correspond to TRBD1 or TRBD2 (7 bases each). The CDR3 spans 14 residues. V lost 0 bases and J 3 bases, leaving 12 bases between the germline ends. The germline V gene encodes CDR1 SQVTM and CDR2 ANQGSEA. CDR3: CSVEDGRTGYEQYF. In nucleotides, the CDR3 is TGCAGCGTTGAAGACGGGAGGACAGGCTACGAGCAGTACTTC.

The chain uses TRBV6-6 and TRBJ2-1, with 9 bases aligning to TRBD2. Germline lookup yields CDR1 MNHNY and CDR2 SVGAGI (reference sequence). J lost 10 bases, V lost 6 bases, and 13 bases had no gene match. CDR3 length: 15 amino acids. CDR3 in DNA: TGTGCCAGCAGCACGGCGGGAGGGTCGTTTGGCGAGCAGTTCTTC. It is translated as CASSTAGGSFGEQFF.

This clone was seen once. The J gene is TRBJ2-5, the V gene TRBV4-1; 9 bases map to TRBD2. Germline V gives CDR1 MGHRA, CDR2 YSYEKL. The CDR3 spans 15 residues. J was trimmed by 5 bases and V by 4 bases; bases with no gene match: 8. The CDR3 nucleotides are TGCGCCAGCAGCCTGCGTAGCGGGAGAGATGAGACCCAGTACTTC. It is translated as CASSLRSGRDETQYF.

This sequence joins TRBV5-6 and TRBJ1-2, with 9 nucleotides matching TRBD1. The germline V gene has CDR1 SGHDT and CDR2 YYEEEE. The CDR3 consists of 15 residues. The ends lost 3 bases at V and 6 bases at J; junction bases unmatched: 9. The chain's CDR3 is CASSWGTGGGHGYTF. CDR3 sequence (DNA): TGTGCCAGCAGCTGGGGTACAGGGGGCGGACATGGCTACACCTTC.

This clone was recorded only once. V is TRBV10-3 and J is TRBJ2-7; D possibly corresponds to TRBD1 (5 bases). There are 12 residues in the CDR3. V was cut by 8 bases and J by 0 bases, with 8 bases left in between. From germline, CDR1 is ENHRY and CDR2 SYGVKD. DNA of the CDR3: TGTGCCATCGGGGCAGACTCCTACGAGCAGTACTTC. It yields the protein CAIGADSYEQYF.

V and J are TRBV29-1 and TRBJ1-2; 7 bases map to TRBD1. Germline CDR1 and CDR2: SQVTM and ANQGSEA. V lost 6 bases, J lost 0 bases, and 7 bases stayed unmatched. This CDR3 is 14 amino acids long. The CDR3 here is CSVDDRASNYGYTF. Written as DNA, the CDR3 is TGCAGCGTGGATGACAGGGCCTCTAACTATGGCTACACCTTC.

The V and J genes are TRBV4-3 and TRBJ1-1; the match to TRBD1 covers 9 bases. In germline, CDR1 is LGHNA, CDR2 YSLEER. The CDR3 is made up of 17 amino acids. The ends lost 0 bases at V and 4 bases at J; junction bases unmatched: 9. CDR3 sequence reads: CASSQDWGDREATEAFF. The CDR3 nucleotides read TGCGCCAGCAGCCAAGATTGGGGGGACAGGGAAGCCACTGAAGCTTTCTTT.

V gene TRBV6-1 combines with J gene TRBJ1-5; no clear D. This CDR3 region has 12 residues. V shed 5 bases and J shed 3 bases, with 5 bases lying between them. The germline CDR1 and CDR2 sequences are MNHNS and SASEGT. In DNA form, the CDR3 reads TGTGCCAGCAGTCCCTCCAATCAGCCCCAGCATTTT. This gives the protein CASSPSNQPQHF.

This chain links TRBV7-8 with TRBJ1-5; tentatively, D is TRBD1 (6 bases). V lost 5 bases, J lost 3 bases, and 17 bases lay in between. Per germline, CDR1 SGHVS and CDR2 FQNEAQ. The CDR3 sequence is 16 residues long. The CDR3 coding sequence is TGTGCCAGCAGCGTTCACAGGGAACCCTACAATCAGCCCCAGCATTTT. Translation gives CASSVHREPYNQPQHF. The variable domain in full, completed from reference TRBV7-8 and TRBJ1-5, reads GAGVSQSPRYKVAKRGQDVALRCDPISGHVSLFWYQQALGQGPEFLTYFQNEAQLDKSGLPSDRFFAERPEGSVSTLKIQRTQQEDSAVYLCASSVHREPYNQPQHFGDGTRLSIL.

This clone has just a few counts. This CDR3 is CASSQYRSAEAFF. DNA of the CDR3: TGTGCCAGCAGCCAATATCGATCAGCTGAAGCTTTCTTT. The chain has TRBV14 and TRBJ1-1; D unresolved. Germline lookup yields CDR1 SGHDN and CDR2 FVKESK. The CDR3 sequence is 13 residues long. The V gene lost 2 bases and the J gene lost 6 bases, with 10 bases spanning the gap.

This chain links TRBV19 with TRBJ1-2, with a possible D match to TRBD1 (6 bases). The V gene lost 4 bases and the J gene lost 0 bases, with 18 bases spanning the gap. Germline V gene lookup returns CDR1 LNHDA and CDR2 SQIVND (reference sequence). There are 17 residues in the CDR3. As DNA, the CDR3 is TGTGCCAGTAGTACGAAGGACAGAACAGGGCCTAACTATGGCTACACCTTC. As protein: CASSTKDRTGPNYGYTF.

As DNA, the CDR3 is TGCAGCGGGGGGGAGGCAACCTACGAGCAGTACTTC. It specifies CSGGEATYEQYF. The V call is TRBV29-1, the J call TRBJ2-7, with D possibly TRBD2 on 6 matching bases. Germline CDR1 SQVTM, CDR2 ANQGSEA. Deletions cut 7 bases from V and 2 bases from J, with 12 bases between. The CDR3 covers 12 residues.